This TCR beta chain is from a study of T cell changes during pregnancy in multiple sclerosis. Using immunoSEQ multiplex PCR, the repertoire was profiled, and TCRdb retains in-frame clones only, with some absent. The sample shows roughly 110,000 clones, 92% of them seen only once. This sequence originates from a female donor with multiple sclerosis, enrolled in a pregnancy study. This specimen consisted of peripheral blood, obtained in the third trimester of pregnancy.

The CDR3 sequence is CASSLDSPYEQYF. DNA for the CDR3: TGCGCCAGCAGCTTGGACAGCCCCTACGAGCAGTACTTC. The chain is built from TRBV5-1 and TRBJ2-7; D unclear. This CDR3 has 13 amino acids. CDR1 and CDR2 from the germline V gene are SGHRS and YFSETQ. With 0 bases removed from V and 2 bases from J, the gap between germline ends came to 6 bases.